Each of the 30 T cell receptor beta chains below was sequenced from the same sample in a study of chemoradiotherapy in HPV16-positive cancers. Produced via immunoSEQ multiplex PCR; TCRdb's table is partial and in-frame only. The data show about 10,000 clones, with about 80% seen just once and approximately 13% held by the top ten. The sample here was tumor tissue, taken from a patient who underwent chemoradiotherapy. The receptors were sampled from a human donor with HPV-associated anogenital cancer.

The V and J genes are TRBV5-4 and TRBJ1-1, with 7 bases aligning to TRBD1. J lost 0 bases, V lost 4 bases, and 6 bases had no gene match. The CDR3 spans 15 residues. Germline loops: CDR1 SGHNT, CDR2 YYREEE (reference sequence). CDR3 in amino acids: CASSRGTEMNTEAFF. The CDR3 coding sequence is TGTGCCAGCAGCAGGGGGACAGAAATGAACACTGAAGCTTTCTTT.

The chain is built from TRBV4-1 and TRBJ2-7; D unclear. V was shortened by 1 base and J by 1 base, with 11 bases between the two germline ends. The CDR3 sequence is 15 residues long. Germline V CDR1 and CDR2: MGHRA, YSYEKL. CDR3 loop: CASSQGIKNSYEQYF. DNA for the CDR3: TGCGCCAGCAGCCAAGGGATTAAGAATTCCTACGAGCAGTACTTC.

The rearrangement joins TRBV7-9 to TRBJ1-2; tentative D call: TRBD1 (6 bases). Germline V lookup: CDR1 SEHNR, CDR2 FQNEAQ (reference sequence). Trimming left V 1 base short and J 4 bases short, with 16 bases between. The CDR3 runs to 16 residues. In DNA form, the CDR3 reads TGTGCCAGCAGCTTAGGCTCAGGGGCCCTGAGCTATGGCTACACCTTC. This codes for CASSLGSGALSYGYTF.

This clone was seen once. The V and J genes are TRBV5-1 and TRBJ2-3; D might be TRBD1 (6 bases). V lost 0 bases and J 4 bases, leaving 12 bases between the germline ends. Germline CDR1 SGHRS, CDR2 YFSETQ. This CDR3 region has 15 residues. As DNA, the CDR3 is TGCGCCAGCAGCTTGGGGCAGGGGCGCGCAGATACGCAGTATTTT. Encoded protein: CASSLGQGRADTQYF.

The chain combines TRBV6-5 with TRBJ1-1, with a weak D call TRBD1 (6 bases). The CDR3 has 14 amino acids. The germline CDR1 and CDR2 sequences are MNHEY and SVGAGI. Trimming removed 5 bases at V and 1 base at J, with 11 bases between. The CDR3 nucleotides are TGTGCCAGCAGTCCTTTGACAGGGAACACTGAAGCTTTCTTT. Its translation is CASSPLTGNTEAFF.

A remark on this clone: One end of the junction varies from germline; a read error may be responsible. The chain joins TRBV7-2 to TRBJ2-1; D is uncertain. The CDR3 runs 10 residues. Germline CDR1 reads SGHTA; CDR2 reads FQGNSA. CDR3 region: CASSYNEQFF. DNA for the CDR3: TGTGCCAGCAGCTACAACGAGCAGTTCTTC. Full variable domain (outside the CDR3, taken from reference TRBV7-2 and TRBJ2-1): GAGVSQSPSNKVTEKGKDVELRCDPISGHTALYWYRQSLGQGLEFLIYFQGNSAPDKSGLPSDRFSAERTGGSVSTLTIQRTQQEDSAVYLCASSYNEQFFGPGTRLTVL.

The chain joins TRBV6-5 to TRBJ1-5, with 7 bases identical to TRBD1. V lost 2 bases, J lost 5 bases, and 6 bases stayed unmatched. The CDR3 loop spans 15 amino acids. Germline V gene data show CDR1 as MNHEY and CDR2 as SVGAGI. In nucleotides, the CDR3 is TGTGCCAGCAGTTACCTGGCAGGGGGGGATCAGCCCCAGCATTTT. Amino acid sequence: CASSYLAGGDQPQHF.

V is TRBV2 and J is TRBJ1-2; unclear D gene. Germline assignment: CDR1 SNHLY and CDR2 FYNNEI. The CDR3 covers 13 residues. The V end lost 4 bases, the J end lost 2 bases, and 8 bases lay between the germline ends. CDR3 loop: CASSGTLNYGYTF. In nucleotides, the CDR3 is TGTGCCAGCAGTGGGACGTTGAACTATGGCTACACCTTC.

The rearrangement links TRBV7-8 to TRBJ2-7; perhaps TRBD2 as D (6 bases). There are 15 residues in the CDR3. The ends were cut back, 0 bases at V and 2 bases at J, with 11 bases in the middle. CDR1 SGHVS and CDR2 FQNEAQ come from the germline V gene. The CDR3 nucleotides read TGTGCCAGCAGCTTAGCGCGGGGACCTACCTACGAGCAGTACTTC. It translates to CASSLARGPTYEQYF.

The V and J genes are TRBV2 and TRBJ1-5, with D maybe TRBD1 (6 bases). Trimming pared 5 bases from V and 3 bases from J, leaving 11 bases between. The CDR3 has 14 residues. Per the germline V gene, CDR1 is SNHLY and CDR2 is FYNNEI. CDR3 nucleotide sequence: TGTGCCAGCAGTATTCACAGGGTCAATCAGCCCCAGCATTTT. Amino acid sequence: CASSIHRVNQPQHF.

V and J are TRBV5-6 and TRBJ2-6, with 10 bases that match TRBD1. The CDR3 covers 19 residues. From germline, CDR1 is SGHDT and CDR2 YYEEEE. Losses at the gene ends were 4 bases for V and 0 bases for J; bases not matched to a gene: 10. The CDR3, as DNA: TGTGCCAGCAGCACGCCCCGCCGGGACAGGGGCTCTGGGGCCAACGTCCTGACTTTC. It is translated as CASSTPRRDRGSGANVLTF.

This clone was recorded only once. As DNA, the CDR3 is TGTGCCAGCAGCTTGGACAGTACGAACACTGAAGCTTTCTTT. Protein product: CASSLDSTNTEAFF. The J gene is TRBJ1-1, the V gene TRBV5-6; no clear D gene. The CDR3 consists of 14 residues. Between the trimmed V and J ends, which lost 0 bases and 1 base, there was a span of 7 bases. The germline V gene encodes CDR1 SGHDT and CDR2 YYEEEE.

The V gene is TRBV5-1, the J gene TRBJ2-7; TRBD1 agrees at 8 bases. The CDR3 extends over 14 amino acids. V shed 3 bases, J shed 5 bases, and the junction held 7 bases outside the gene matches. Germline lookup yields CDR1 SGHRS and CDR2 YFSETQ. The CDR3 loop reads CASSSTDRGHEQYF. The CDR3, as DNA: TGCGCCAGCAGCTCTACCGACAGGGGTCACGAGCAGTACTTC.

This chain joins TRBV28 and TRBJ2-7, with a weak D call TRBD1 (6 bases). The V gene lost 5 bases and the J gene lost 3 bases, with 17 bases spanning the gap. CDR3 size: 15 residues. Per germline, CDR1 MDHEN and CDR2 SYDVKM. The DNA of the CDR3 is TGTGCCAGCAGTAAAGACCTCAGGGGTGGCTACGAGCAGTACTTC. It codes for CASSKDLRGGYEQYF.

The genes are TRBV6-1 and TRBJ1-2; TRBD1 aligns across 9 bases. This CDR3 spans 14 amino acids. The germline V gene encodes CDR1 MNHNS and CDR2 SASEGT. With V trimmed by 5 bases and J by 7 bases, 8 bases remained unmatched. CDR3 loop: CASSSSWTGVGYTF. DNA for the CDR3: TGTGCCAGCAGTTCTTCCTGGACAGGGGTTGGCTACACCTTC.

CDR3 residues: CAWSGQLNTEAFF. The CDR3 region has the DNA TGTGCCTGGAGTGGCCAGTTGAACACTGAAGCTTTCTTT. This chain joins TRBV30 and TRBJ1-1; D not certain. CDR3 length: 13 residues. Germline values: CDR1 GTSNPN, CDR2 SVGIG (reference sequence). Trimming cost V 1 base and J 0 bases, with 6 bases left between them. The complete variable domain, with remaining parts taken from reference TRBV30 and TRBJ1-1, reads SQTIHQWPATLVQPVGSPLSLECTVEGTSNPNLYWYRQAAGRGLQLLFYSVGIGQISSEVPQNLSASRPQDRQFILSSKKLLLSDSGFYLCAWSGQLNTEAFFGQGTRLTVV.

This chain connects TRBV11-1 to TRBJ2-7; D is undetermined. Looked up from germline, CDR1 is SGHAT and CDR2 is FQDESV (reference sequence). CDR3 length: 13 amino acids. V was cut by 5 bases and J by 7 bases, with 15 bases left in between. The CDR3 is CASSVLSLQEQYF. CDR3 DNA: TGTGCCAGCAGCGTCCTGTCACTTCAAGAGCAGTACTTC.

The CDR3 here is CASSERDRGDSPLHF. Here the CDR3 DNA reads TGTGCCAGCAGCGAACGGGACAGGGGGGACTCACCCCTCCACTTT. The rearrangement links TRBV5-6 to TRBJ1-6; 11 positions agree with TRBD1. Trimming removed 4 bases from V and 10 bases from J; junction bases left unmatched: 7. This CDR3 is 15 amino acids long. CDR1 and CDR2 (germline): SGHDT, YYEEEE.

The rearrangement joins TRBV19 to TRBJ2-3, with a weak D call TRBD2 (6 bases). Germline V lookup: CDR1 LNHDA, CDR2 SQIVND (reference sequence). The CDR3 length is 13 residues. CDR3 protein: CAAAGGGTDTQYF. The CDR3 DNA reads TGTGCAGCAGCAGGCGGGGGCACAGATACGCAGTATTTT. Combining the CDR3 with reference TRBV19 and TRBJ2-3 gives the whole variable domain DGGITQSPKYLFRKEGQNVTLSCEQNLNHDAMYWYRQDPGQGLRLIYYSQIVNDFQKGDIAEGYSVSREKKESFPLTVTSAQKNPTAFYLCAAAGGGTDTQYFGPGTRLTVL.

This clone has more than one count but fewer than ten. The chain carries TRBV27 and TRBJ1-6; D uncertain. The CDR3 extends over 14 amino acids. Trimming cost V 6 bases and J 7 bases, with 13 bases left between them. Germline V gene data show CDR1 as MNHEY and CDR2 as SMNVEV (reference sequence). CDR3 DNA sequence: TGTGCCAGCAGACTCCCGGGTTCCAATTCACCCCTCCACTTT. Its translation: CASRLPGSNSPLHF.

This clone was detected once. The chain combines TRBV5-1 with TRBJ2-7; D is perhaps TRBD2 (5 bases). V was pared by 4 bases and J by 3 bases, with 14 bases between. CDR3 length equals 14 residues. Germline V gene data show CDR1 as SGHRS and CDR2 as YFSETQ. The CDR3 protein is CASSPRGNDYEQYF. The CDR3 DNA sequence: TGCGCCAGCAGCCCCCGGGGAAATGACTACGAGCAGTACTTC.

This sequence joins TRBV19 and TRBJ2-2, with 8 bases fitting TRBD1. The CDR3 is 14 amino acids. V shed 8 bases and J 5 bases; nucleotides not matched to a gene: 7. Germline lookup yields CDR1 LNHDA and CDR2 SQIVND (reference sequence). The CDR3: CASLDRARTGELFF. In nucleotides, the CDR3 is TGTGCCAGTTTGGACAGGGCGAGGACCGGGGAGCTGTTTTTT.

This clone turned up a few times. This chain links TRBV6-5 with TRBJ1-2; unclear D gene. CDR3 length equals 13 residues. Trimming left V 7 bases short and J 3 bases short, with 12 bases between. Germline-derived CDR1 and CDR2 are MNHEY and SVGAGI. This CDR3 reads CASTSVADYGYTF. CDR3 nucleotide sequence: TGTGCCAGCACCTCAGTGGCAGACTATGGCTACACCTTC.

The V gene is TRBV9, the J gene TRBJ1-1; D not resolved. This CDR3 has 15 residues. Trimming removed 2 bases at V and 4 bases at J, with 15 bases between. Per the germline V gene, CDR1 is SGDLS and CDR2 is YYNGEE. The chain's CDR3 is CASSVFGRPGTEAFF. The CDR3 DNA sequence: TGTGCCAGCAGCGTTTTCGGGAGGCCAGGCACTGAAGCTTTCTTT.

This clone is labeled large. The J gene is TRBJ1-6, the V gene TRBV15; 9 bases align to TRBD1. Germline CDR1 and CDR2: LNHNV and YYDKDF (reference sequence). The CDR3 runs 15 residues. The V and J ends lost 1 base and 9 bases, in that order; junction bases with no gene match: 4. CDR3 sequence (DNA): TGTGCCACCAGCAGAGGACAGGGGGTGGGTTCACCCCTCCACTTT. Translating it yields CATSRGQGVGSPLHF.

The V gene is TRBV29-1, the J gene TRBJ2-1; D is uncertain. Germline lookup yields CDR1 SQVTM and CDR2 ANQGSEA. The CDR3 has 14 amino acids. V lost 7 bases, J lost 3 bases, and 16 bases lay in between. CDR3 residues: CSGIYRDGYNEQFF. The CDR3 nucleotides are TGCAGCGGGATCTACAGAGACGGCTACAATGAGCAGTTCTTC.

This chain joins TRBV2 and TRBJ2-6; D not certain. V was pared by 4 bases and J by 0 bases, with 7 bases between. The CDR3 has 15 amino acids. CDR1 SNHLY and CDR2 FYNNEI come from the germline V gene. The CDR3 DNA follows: TGTGCCAGCAGTGCAGAAAGCTCTGGGGCCAACGTCCTGACTTTC. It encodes CASSAESSGANVLTF.

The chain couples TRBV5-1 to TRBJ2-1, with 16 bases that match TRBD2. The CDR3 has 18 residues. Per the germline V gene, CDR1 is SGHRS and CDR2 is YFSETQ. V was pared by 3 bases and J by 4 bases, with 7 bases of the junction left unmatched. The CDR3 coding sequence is TGCGCCAGCAGCTGGCTCGGGACTAGCGGGGGGGCTTACAATGAGCAGTTCTTC. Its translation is CASSWLGTSGGAYNEQFF.

The CDR3 bases are TGTGCCAGCTCACCAAAGGAGGAAGCTTTCTTT. Amino acids: CASSPKEEAFF. V usage is TRBV18 and J usage is TRBJ1-1; no clear D. CDR3 length: 11 amino acids. V was shortened by 2 bases and J by 8 bases, with 6 bases between the two germline ends. Looked up from germline, CDR1 is KGHSH and CDR2 is LQKENI.

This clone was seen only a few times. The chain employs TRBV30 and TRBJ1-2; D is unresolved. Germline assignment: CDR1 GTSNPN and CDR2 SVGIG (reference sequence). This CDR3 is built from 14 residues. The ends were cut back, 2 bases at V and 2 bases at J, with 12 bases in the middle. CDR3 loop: CAWSPGDANYGYTF. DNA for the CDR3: TGTGCCTGGAGTCCCGGGGATGCGAACTATGGCTACACCTTC.